The 12 T cell receptor beta chains below were found in one sample sequenced in a study of T-cell memory formation after mild COVID-19. One entry per CDR3 protein, called by TCRdb with MiXCR from the 5' RACE reads. The repertoire consists of approximately 170,000 distinct CDR3 sequences, with under 15% occurring once and the leading ten covering approximately 3.5%. The specimen sequenced was PBMCs or a T cell subset sorted from them (not recorded which). The receptors were sampled from a man in his late teens or twenties who had mild COVID-19 (a few samples of this study predate the infection). Cell type and time point are not known.

This clonotype occurred a few times. The V gene is TRBV5-1, the J gene TRBJ2-3; D is unresolved. From germline, CDR1 is SGHRS and CDR2 YFSETQ. The V gene lost 0 bases and the J gene lost 2 bases, with 10 bases spanning the gap. The CDR3 is 15 amino acids. The CDR3 loop reads CASSLAVGLTDTQYF. The CDR3 bases are TGCGCCAGCAGCTTGGCGGTAGGGCTCACAGATACGCAGTATTTT.

CDR3 region: CATSAGQGASTDTQYF. DNA for the CDR3: TGTGCCACCAGTGCCGGACAGGGGGCAAGCACAGATACGCAGTATTTT. The rearrangement joins TRBV24-1 to TRBJ2-3; 11 nucleotides match TRBD1. The V gene's germline CDR1 is KGHDR and CDR2 SFDVKD. The V segment lost 5 bases and the J segment 0 bases; nucleotides outside the gene matches: 3. The CDR3 runs 16 residues.

V is TRBV2 and J is TRBJ2-7; no reliable D call. Germline CDR1 reads SNHLY; CDR2 reads FYNNEI. The CDR3 consists of 10 residues. With 6 bases removed from V and 6 bases from J, the gap between germline ends came to 6 bases. The CDR3 loop is CASRVIEQYF. CDR3 sequence (DNA): TGTGCCAGCAGGGTTATCGAGCAGTACTTC.

The V gene is TRBV20-1, the J gene TRBJ1-3; D perhaps matches TRBD1 (5 bases). The V and J ends lost 0 bases and 4 bases respectively, with 10 bases between them. In germline, CDR1 is DFQATT, CDR2 SNEGSKA (reference sequence). CDR3 size: 14 residues. In DNA form, the CDR3 reads TGCAGTGCTAGAGATCCAGGGATGGGAAACACCATATATTTT. Its translation: CSARDPGMGNTIYF.

This clonotype was recorded many times. The chain recombines TRBV5-4 with TRBJ2-3; TRBD1 matches at 7 bases. The CDR3 is 14 amino acids. Trimming removed 2 bases from V and 0 bases from J; junction bases left unmatched: 0. Germline V lookup: CDR1 SGHNT, CDR2 YYREEE (reference sequence). CDR3 DNA sequence: TGTGCCAGCAGCTTACAGGGGAGCACAGATACGCAGTATTTT. Protein: CASSLQGSTDTQYF.

The genes are TRBV4-3 and TRBJ2-3; 11 bases agree with TRBD2. The germline V gene encodes CDR1 LGHNA and CDR2 YSLEER. The CDR3 covers 15 residues. V shed 2 bases and J 5 bases; nucleotides not matched to a gene: 3. CDR3 sequence (DNA): TGCGCCAGCAGCCAAAGTAGCGGGGGGGGAGATACGCAGTATTTT. It is translated as CASSQSSGGGDTQYF.

This clonotype was observed a handful of times. The chain's CDR3 is CASSFNRDTEAFF. The CDR3 coding sequence is TGTGCCAGCAGTTTTAATAGGGACACTGAAGCTTTCTTT. The chain combines TRBV27 with TRBJ1-1; no definite D call. The CDR3 is 13 amino acids. Trimming stripped 3 bases from V and 3 bases from J, with 8 bases between. The germline V gene has CDR1 MNHEY and CDR2 SMNVEV (reference sequence).

This clonotype was observed a few times. The chain uses TRBV5-1 and TRBJ2-2; TRBD1 might be the D (6 bases). Germline values: CDR1 SGHRS, CDR2 YFSETQ. There are 16 residues in the CDR3. Deletions cut 0 bases from V and 3 bases from J, with 12 bases between. The CDR3 here is CASSLEARGHTGELFF. CDR3 DNA: TGCGCCAGCAGCTTGGAAGCCAGGGGTCACACCGGGGAGCTGTTTTTT.

This clonotype was observed many times. The chain carries TRBV2 and TRBJ2-3, with no clear D. The CDR3 spans 8 residues. The V gene's germline CDR1 is SNHLY and CDR2 FYNNEI. Trimming cost V 7 bases and J 7 bases, with 0 bases left between them. The chain's CDR3 is CASNTQYF. The CDR3 coding sequence is TGTGCCAGCAATACGCAGTATTTT. The variable domain in full, with the rest retrieved from reference TRBV2 and TRBJ2-3, is EPEVTQTPSHQVTQMGQEVILRCVPISNHLYFYWYRQILGQKVEFLVSFYNNEISEKSEIFDDQFSVERPDGSNFTLKIRSTKLEDSAMYFCASNTQYFGPGTRLTVL.

This clonotype has at least ten counts. The rearrangement joins TRBV29-1 to TRBJ1-1, with 9 bases that match TRBD1. Per the germline V gene, CDR1 is SQVTM and CDR2 is ANQGSEA. The CDR3 has 14 amino acids. With 4 bases clipped from V and 4 bases from J, the junction kept 7 bases outside the gene matches. The CDR3 bases are TGCAGCGTTGTACTTCTACAGGGGGCCACTGAAGCTTTCTTT. This encodes CSVVLLQGATEAFF.

This clonotype was picked up a small number of times. V usage is TRBV7-3 and J usage is TRBJ2-2; the match to TRBD1 covers 8 bases. From germline, CDR1 is SGHTA and CDR2 FQGTGA. With V trimmed by 5 bases and J by 7 bases, 12 bases remained unmatched. The CDR3 is 16 residues long. CDR3 loop: CASSTQGARLNGELFF. Written as DNA, the CDR3 is TGTGCCAGCAGCACGCAGGGGGCGCGGCTCAACGGGGAGCTGTTTTTT.

The sample holds a few counts of this clonotype. The chain carries TRBV10-1 and TRBJ2-7; D is unresolved. This CDR3 is built from 14 residues. From germline, CDR1 is WNHNN and CDR2 SYGVQD (reference sequence). Trimming took off 6 bases at V and 2 bases at J, with 14 bases between the two ends. The CDR3 region has the DNA TGCGCCAGCAGCCCGAGAGGCCCCCCCTACGAGCAGTACTTC. Amino acid sequence: CASSPRGPPYEQYF.